This note documents a single T cell receptor beta chain sequence. The germline V gene has CDR1 SNHLY and CDR2 FYNNEI. The CDR3 loop spans 11 amino acids. V was shortened by 5 bases and J by 3 bases, with 4 bases between the two germline ends. The sample belongs to a study of control samples from healthy donors and cancer patients. Sequencing was performed with immunoSEQ multiplex PCR; in TCRdb, only in-frame clones are kept and a portion is missing. The table lists 130,000 to 150,000 clones, 93% of them singletons. Sequenced input: blood. The rearrangement uses TRBV2 and TRBJ1-2; D is uncertain. This receptor was identified in a man between 18 and 29 years old in good health. CDR3 nucleotides: TGTGCCAGCAGTCAGGACTATGGCTACACCTTC. Encoded protein: CASSQDYGYTF.